This entry lists 26 T cell receptor beta chains sequenced from one sample in a study of human T cells and chemical hapten exposure. Noted time point: pre-sensitization, week 0. Stated treatment: therapeutic diphenylcyclopropenone sensitization with weekly scalp DPC. TCRdb processed the RACE reads anew with MiXCR; each CDR3 protein has one entry. This sample yields about 62,000 distinct CDR3 sequences, of which around 7% are seen a single time; approximately 1.6% belongs to the top ten. The sequenced sample was whole blood, obtained in connection with sensitization to the hapten diphenylcyclopropenone (DPC). The origin of the receptors is a woman in her 30s with alopecia areata. Some clones in this sample may be carry-over from other donors' samples.

This clonotype was recorded many times. V gene TRBV29-1 combines with J gene TRBJ1-4; D gene uncertain. Trimming removed 4 bases at V and 0 bases at J, with 9 bases between. This CDR3 is built from 14 residues. Germline V gene lookup returns CDR1 SQVTM and CDR2 ANQGSEA. This chain's CDR3 is CSVARSTTNEKLFF. CDR3 sequence (DNA): TGCAGCGTTGCCCGAAGCACAACTAATGAAAAACTGTTTTTT.

J is TRBJ1-6 and V is TRBV7-9; D ambiguous. The length of the CDR3 is 14 residues. Germline loops: CDR1 SEHNR, CDR2 FQNEAQ (reference sequence). The V and J ends lost 2 bases and 7 bases respectively, with 9 bases between them. The CDR3 spells CASSLTDGNSPLHF. The CDR3 region has the DNA TGTGCCAGCAGCTTAACGGACGGGAATTCACCCCTCCACTTT.

This clonotype was recorded at least ten times. V is TRBV3-1 and J is TRBJ2-2; 7 bases agree with TRBD2. Per the germline V gene, CDR1 is LGHDT and CDR2 is YNNKEL (reference sequence). Trimming cost V 2 bases and J 6 bases; bases outside gene matches: 3. The CDR3 has 14 amino acids. The CDR3 sequence is CASSQYGGAGELFF. CDR3 coding DNA: TGTGCCAGCAGCCAATATGGGGGGGCCGGGGAGCTGTTTTTT.

This clonotype was seen ten or more times. The V call is TRBV5-1, the J call TRBJ2-3; TRBD2 aligns across 9 bases. J lost 4 bases, V lost 4 bases, and 10 bases had no gene match. The CDR3 is 16 amino acids. Germline-derived CDR1 and CDR2 are SGHRS and YFSETQ. In nucleotides, the CDR3 is TGCGCCAGCAGCCTGCGTGATAGCGGGGGATCAGATACGCAGTATTTT. This translates into CASSLRDSGGSDTQYF.

Only a few counts were recorded for this clonotype. The gene calls are TRBV6-6 and TRBJ1-5; no firm D call. CDR3 length: 13 amino acids. The germline V gene has CDR1 MNHNY and CDR2 SVGAGI (reference sequence). V dropped 5 bases and J dropped 4 bases, with 9 bases sitting between them. The CDR3 nucleotides are TGTGCCAGCAGTCCCCCCCGAAATCAGCCCCAGCATTTT. It is translated as CASSPPRNQPQHF.

The chain joins TRBV4-2 to TRBJ2-7; tentative D call: TRBD1 (6 bases). V was clipped by 4 bases and J by 0 bases, with 13 bases between them. The CDR3 length is 15 residues. Germline CDR1 LGHNA, CDR2 YNFKEQ. CDR3 bases: TGTGCCAGCAGCCCTCAGAGGGGGAGCTCCTACGAGCAGTACTTC. This gives the protein CASSPQRGSSYEQYF.

This clonotype was observed a handful of times. Germline is not matched at one junction end, which may reflect a read error. The V gene is TRBV30, the J gene TRBJ1-2; D is ambiguous. The CDR3 loop spans 13 amino acids. Germline V gene lookup returns CDR1 GTSNPN and CDR2 SVGIG (reference sequence). CDR3 protein: CAFRALSSYDYTF. The CDR3 nucleotides are TGTGCCTTCCGGGCCCTATCCTCCTATGACTACACCTTC.

This clonotype has a count of ten or more. V and J are TRBV6-2 or TRBV6-3 and TRBJ1-2; D is unresolved. The V gene lost 6 bases and the J gene lost 2 bases, with 7 bases spanning the gap. CDR1 is MNHEY, CDR2 SVGEGT, per germline. The CDR3 totals 12 residues. In DNA form, the CDR3 reads TGTGCCAGCAGACTCAACAACTATGGCTACACCTTC. Its protein is CASRLNNYGYTF.

About this clonotype: A much larger clone differs by one base, so this may be a read error. Without the conserved terminal phenylalanine or tryptophan, this CDR3 likely stems from a read error. The rearrangement uses TRBV7-3 and TRBJ1-1; 7 nucleotides align to TRBD1. The germline CDR1 and CDR2 sequences are SGHTA and FQGTGA. This CDR3 has 16 residues. Germline trimming cut 0 bases from V and 3 bases from J; bases unmatched to any gene: 7. In DNA form, the CDR3 reads TGTGCCAGCAGCTTAACCCCGGACAGGAGGGACACTGAAGCTTTCTCT. It translates to CASSLTPDRRDTEAFS.

This clonotype was seen a handful of times. CDR3 loop: CASSVSVAGANVLTF. The DNA of the CDR3 is TGTGCCAGCAGCGTATCGGTCGCTGGGGCCAACGTCCTGACTTTC. The chain carries TRBV9 and TRBJ2-6; D gene unclear. Germline loops: CDR1 SGDLS, CDR2 YYNGEE. Trimming left V 1 base short and J 2 bases short, with 7 bases between. This CDR3 comprises 15 residues.

The rearrangement joins TRBV4-1 to TRBJ2-5; D is unresolved. Germline V gene sequence: CDR1 MGHRA, CDR2 YSYEKL. V lost 1 base and J 3 bases, leaving 6 bases between the germline ends. This CDR3 has 13 residues. In DNA form, the CDR3 reads TGCGCCAGCAGCCAAGTCTCTGAAGAGACCCAGTACTTC. Translating gives CASSQVSEETQYF.

The sample holds a few counts of this clonotype. V is TRBV29-1 and J is TRBJ2-1; 8 nucleotides align to TRBD2. The CDR3 sequence is 16 residues long. Germline V gene data show CDR1 as SQVTM and CDR2 as ANQGSEA. V was clipped by 0 bases and J by 3 bases; unmatched bases: 7. The CDR3 reads CSVEDGRTSHYNEQFF. The CDR3 DNA reads as TGCAGCGTTGAAGATGGGAGGACTAGCCACTACAATGAGCAGTTCTTC.

This clonotype has a count of ten or more. The CDR3 coding sequence is TGTGCCAGCAGCCAAGTCGTAATCGGGGACAGGGTTATCTACGAGCAGTACTTC. It specifies CASSQVVIGDRVIYEQYF. The V and J genes are TRBV3-1 and TRBJ2-7, with 9 nucleotides matching TRBD1. With 1 base clipped from V and 3 bases from J, the junction kept 13 bases outside the gene matches. The germline gives CDR1 LGHDT, CDR2 YNNKEL (reference sequence). The CDR3 is made up of 18 amino acids.

This clonotype was seen ten or more times. The chain is built from TRBV7-9 and TRBJ1-4, with TRBD1 matching 10 bases. With 3 bases clipped from V and 6 bases from J, the junction kept 4 bases outside the gene matches. The V gene's germline CDR1 is SEHNR and CDR2 FQNEAQ (reference sequence). The CDR3 spans 15 residues. The CDR3 nucleotides read TGTGCCAGCAGCTTTTTCGGACAGGGGGATGAAAAACTGTTTTTT. It yields the protein CASSFFGQGDEKLFF.

This clonotype has ten or more counts. The chain uses TRBV6-6 and TRBJ1-4; a possible D gene is TRBD1 (5 bases). Germline V gives CDR1 MNHNY, CDR2 SVGAGI (reference sequence). The germline V and J ends were trimmed by 3 bases and 4 bases, with 9 bases remaining between them. This CDR3 region has 14 residues. The CDR3 sequence is CASSYAGSNEKLFF. The CDR3 DNA reads TGTGCCAGCAGTTATGCAGGGAGTAATGAAAAACTGTTTTTT.

This clonotype showed up many times. The chain employs TRBV7-8 and TRBJ1-6; the D is unclear. The germline CDR1 and CDR2 sequences are SGHVS and FQNEAQ. The CDR3 loop spans 15 amino acids. V was shortened by 1 base and J by 6 bases, with 10 bases between the two germline ends. DNA of the CDR3: TGTGCCAGCAGCTTAGTAGGGCAGGTTAATTCACCCCTCCACTTT. It is translated as CASSLVGQVNSPLHF. Full variable domain (rest looked up from reference TRBV7-8 and TRBJ1-6): GAGVSQSPRYKVAKRGQDVALRCDPISGHVSLFWYQQALGQGPEFLTYFQNEAQLDKSGLPSDRFFAERPEGSVSTLKIQRTQQEDSAVYLCASSLVGQVNSPLHFGNGTRLTVT.

This clonotype was counted many times. The V call is TRBV6-6, the J call TRBJ1-1; D unclear. Germline V gene lookup returns CDR1 MNHNY and CDR2 SVGAGI (reference sequence). The CDR3 loop spans 14 amino acids. With 0 bases removed from V and 5 bases from J, the gap between germline ends came to 10 bases. The CDR3: CASSYSSGLTEAFF. In nucleotides, the CDR3 is TGTGCCAGCAGTTACTCGTCGGGGTTGACTGAAGCTTTCTTT.

There are many counts of this clonotype. This chain uses TRBV6-2 or TRBV6-3 with TRBJ2-3; 8 bases agree with TRBD2. With 5 bases clipped from V and 1 base from J, the junction kept 11 bases outside the gene matches. The germline CDR1 and CDR2 sequences are MNHEY and SVGEGT. The length of the CDR3 is 17 residues. In nucleotides, the CDR3 is TGTGCCAGCAGTGCCCCCCGTACTAGCGGTCGCACAGATACGCAGTATTTT. It yields the protein CASSAPRTSGRTDTQYF.

As to this clonotype: This may be a read error, as it is one base from a much larger clone. The chain recombines TRBV5-6 with TRBJ1-1; 11 bases fit TRBD1. J gave up 6 bases and V 2 bases, and 9 bases lay outside the gene matches. Germline values: CDR1 SGHDT, CDR2 YYEEEE. The CDR3 runs to 16 residues. CDR3 DNA: TGTGCCAGCAGCTTTTTAGGGACAGGGGGATGCGCTGAAGCTTTCTTT. Translation gives CASSFLGTGGCAEAFF.

This clonotype was found many times. The CDR3 sequence: CASSPLLNRSPGELFF. Written as DNA, the CDR3 is TGTGCCAGCTCACCACTCCTAAACCGGTCCCCCGGGGAGCTGTTTTTT. The chain employs TRBV18 and TRBJ2-2; D gene unclear. Germline-derived CDR1 and CDR2 are KGHSH and LQKENI. Trimming removed 1 base from V and 6 bases from J, with 15 bases in between. The CDR3 spans 16 residues.

This clonotype was seen a handful of times. J is TRBJ2-1 and V is TRBV10-3; 8 bases are a match to TRBD2. Trimming cost V 2 bases and J 2 bases; bases outside gene matches: 2. The CDR3 extends over 15 amino acids. The V gene's germline CDR1 is ENHRY and CDR2 SYGVKD. DNA of the CDR3: TGTGCCATCAGTGAGGAAGCGGGGGCCTACAATGAGCAGTTCTTC. Translated, it gives CAISEEAGAYNEQFF.

This chain joins TRBV12-3 or TRBV12-4 and TRBJ1-2; D remains unclear. Trimming cost V 2 bases and J 12 bases, with 13 bases left between them. CDR3 length: 12 amino acids. The DNA of the CDR3 is TGTGCCAGCAGTTTATTTCCCCCCGGCGACACCTTC. Translation gives CASSLFPPGDTF.

This clonotype was seen repeatedly, ten times or more. This chain uses TRBV20-1 with TRBJ1-2; 8 nucleotides agree with TRBD1. The length of the CDR3 is 13 residues. The ends lost 1 base at V and 6 bases at J; junction bases unmatched: 4. In germline, CDR1 is DFQATT, CDR2 SNEGSKA (reference sequence). The CDR3 DNA is TGCAGTGCTAGAGTACCGACAGGGGATGGCTACACCTTC. Encoded protein: CSARVPTGDGYTF.

This clonotype has a handful of counts. The genes are TRBV19 and TRBJ1-5; no firm D call. V lost 5 bases to trimming and J lost 0 bases, with 5 bases between them. Per the germline V gene, CDR1 is LNHDA and CDR2 is SQIVND (reference sequence). This CDR3 spans 13 amino acids. The CDR3 DNA follows: TGTGCCAGTAGTGTTCTTAGCAATCAGCCCCAGCATTTT. This codes for CASSVLSNQPQHF.

Points on this clonotype: This clone may be a read error of a much larger clone one base away. The rearrangement joins TRBV12-3 or TRBV12-4 to TRBJ1-2; D is unresolved. V shed 3 bases and J shed 4 bases, with 6 bases lying between them. CDR3 length: 12 residues. The CDR3 reads CASSFPPYGYTF. For the CDR3, the DNA is TGTGCCAGCAGTTTCCCGCCCTATGGCTACACCTTC.

This clonotype has ten or more counts. The chain combines TRBV5-1 with TRBJ2-1; TRBD2 matches 12 bases. The CDR3 totals 15 residues. Losses at the gene ends were 1 base for V and 4 bases for J; bases not matched to a gene: 0. Germline values: CDR1 SGHRS, CDR2 YFSETQ. The CDR3 sequence: CASSLTSGGYNEQFF. The CDR3 DNA is TGCGCCAGCAGCTTGACTAGCGGGGGGTACAATGAGCAGTTCTTC.